Listed below are T cell receptor beta chains from one sample, sequenced in a study of shared clonotypes between healthy human individuals. The method was immunoSEQ multiplex PCR; TCRdb's version includes in-frame clones alone and lacks a portion of them. The sample holds about 1 million clones, approximately 70% seen once. What was sequenced was memory CD4+ T cells sorted from blood. These receptors were taken from a man aged 18 to 35 in good health. Each CDR3 is given with its conserved first and last residue. D genes are given only for firm matches. Some rows mark clone size as missing; the rest say once, few, many or name a class of expanded clone.

j_gene	v_gene	d_gene	len	abundance	CDR3aa	CDR3nt
TRBJ2-3	TRBV2	-	12	-	CASSGGADTQYF	TGTGCCAGCAGCGGGGGAGCAGATACGCAGTATTTT
TRBJ2-4	TRBV2	TRBD1	14	-	CASSDRGRGNIQYF	TGTGCCAGCAGTGACAGGGGGCGCGGAAACATTCAGTACTTC
TRBJ1-4	TRBV5-1	-	15	-	CASSETGVSNEKLFF	TGCGCCAGCAGCGAAACCGGGGTTTCAAATGAAAAACTGTTTTTT
TRBJ2-5	TRBV5-1	TRBD2	16	many	CASSFGTSAKGETQYF	TGCGCCAGCAGCTTTGGGACTAGCGCGAAAGGAGAGACCCAGTACTTC
TRBJ2-5	TRBV28	-	14	-	CASSYRDPQETQYF	TGTGCCAGCAGTTATCGGGACCCCCAAGAGACCCAGTACTTC
TRBJ1-5	TRBV19	-	15	-	CASSIDWGRGQPQHF	TGTGCCAGTAGTATAGATTGGGGAAGAGGTCAGCCCCAGCATTTT
TRBJ1-2	TRBV30	-	13	-	CAWSGGTFYGYTF	TGTGCCTGGAGCGGGGGGACGTTCTATGGCTACACCTTC
TRBJ2-7	TRBV10-3	TRBD1	16	-	CAISESFPTGGMEQYF	TGTGCCATCAGTGAGTCCTTCCCTACAGGGGGCATGGAGCAGTACTTC
TRBJ2-3	TRBV11-2	TRBD2	17	-	CASSLEPSGRGTDTQYF	TGTGCCAGCAGCTTAGAGCCTAGCGGGAGGGGTACAGATACGCAGTATTTT
TRBJ2-2	TRBV5-6	-	13	-	CASSLVFPRELFF	TGTGCCAGCAGCTTGGTCTTCCCCAGGGAGCTGTTTTTT
TRBJ2-2	TRBV27	-	14	-	CASSARASAGELFF	TGTGCCAGCAGTGCCCGAGCGAGCGCCGGGGAGCTGTTTTTT
TRBJ1-1	TRBV4-1	-	16	-	CASSQVRQGLNTEAFF	TGCGCCAGCAGCCAAGTTCGTCAGGGATTGAACACTGAAGCTTTCTTT
TRBJ2-7	TRBV15	TRBD1	15	few	CATSRAGTGGNEQYF	TGTGCCACCAGCAGGGCCGGGACAGGGGGGAACGAGCAGTACTTC
TRBJ2-7	TRBV4-1	TRBD2	15	-	CASSLASGRTYEQYF	TGCGCCAGCAGCCTGGCTAGCGGGAGAACGTACGAGCAGTACTTC
TRBJ2-7	TRBV19	-	15	-	CASSSGLSTSYEQYF	TGTGCCAGTAGCTCGGGACTTTCGACCTCCTACGAGCAGTACTTC
TRBJ2-4	TRBV18	-	17	few	CASSLSQVREDKNIQYF	TGTGCCAGCTCACTCTCCCAGGTTAGGGAAGACAAAAACATTCAGTACTTC
TRBJ1-5	TRBV15	TRBD1	15	many	CATSRAGTVGQPQHF	TGTGCCACCAGCAGAGCCGGGACAGTGGGTCAGCCCCAGCATTTT
TRBJ2-5	TRBV6-1	TRBD1	13	once	CASSEKQGVTQYF	TGTGCCAGCAGTGAAAAACAGGGGGTGACCCAGTACTTC
TRBJ1-3	TRBV18	-	13	-	CASSGGSGNTIYF	TGTGCCAGCTCAGGGGGCTCTGGAAACACCATATATTTT
TRBJ1-5	TRBV15	-	17	-	CATSPIWGKNSNQPQHF	TGTGCCACCAGTCCGATTTGGGGCAAAAATAGCAATCAGCCCCAGCATTTT
TRBJ2-1	TRBV29-1	-	13	-	CSVAGLGNNEQFF	TGCAGCGTGGCAGGTCTGGGTAACAATGAGCAGTTCTTC
TRBJ2-2	TRBV28	-	16	-	CASSPASNANTGELFF	TGTGCCAGCAGTCCTGCCAGTAACGCGAACACCGGGGAGCTGTTTTTT
TRBJ1-2	TRBV5-1	-	12	few	CASSPDSYGYTF	TGCGCCAGCAGCCCGGACAGTTATGGCTACACCTTC
TRBJ1-2	TRBV7-8	-	16	-	CASSSGGSSQGEGYTF	TGTGCCAGCAGCTCAGGCGGTTCGAGCCAGGGAGAAGGCTACACCTTC
TRBJ1-1	TRBV7-9	-	15	many	CASSPQGRGAAEAFF	TGTGCCAGCAGCCCCCAGGGAAGGGGGGCTGCTGAAGCTTTCTTT
TRBJ1-5	TRBV5-5	-	15	-	CASSFSDGPNQPQHF	TGTGCCAGCAGCTTTTCGGACGGGCCAAATCAGCCCCAGCATTTT
TRBJ1-2	TRBV6-5	TRBD1	15	few	CASTRRAGGNYGYTF	TGTGCCAGCACCCGCCGGGCAGGGGGCAACTATGGCTACACCTTC
TRBJ1-5	TRBV27	-	15	-	CASSKRVTDGQPQHF	TGTGCCAGCAGTAAGAGGGTGACAGATGGTCAGCCCCAGCATTTT
TRBJ2-5	TRBV7-2	TRBD2	15	once	CASSQTGLGLETQYF	TGTGCCAGCAGCCAAACGGGACTAGGCTTAGAGACCCAGTACTTC
TRBJ2-1	TRBV4-2	TRBD2	22	few	CASSQVFRGSRLAGGSYNEQFF	TGTGCCAGCAGCCAAGTATTTCGCGGGTCCCGGCTAGCGGGGGGTTCCTACAATGAGCAGTTCTTC
TRBJ2-1	TRBV4-1	-	15	-	CASSQVGGGHNEQFF	TGCGCCAGCAGCCAAGTAGGGGGAGGGCACAATGAGCAGTTCTTC
TRBJ2-1	TRBV7-2	-	13	-	CASSRRGYNEQFF	TGTGCCAGCAGCCGACGGGGTTACAATGAGCAGTTCTTC
TRBJ1-2	TRBV7-2	-	12	-	CAIMISAYGYTF	TGTGCCATCATGATAAGTGCTTATGGCTACACCTTC
TRBJ2-7	TRBV2	-	13	-	CASSRQISYEQYF	TGTGCCAGCAGCAGACAGATTTCCTACGAGCAGTACTTC
TRBJ1-3	TRBV6-5	-	14	-	CASSYTGDGNTIYF	TGTGCCAGCAGTTATACAGGCGACGGAAACACCATATATTTT
TRBJ1-1	TRBV10-3	-	15	-	CAISESDVSGTEAFF	TGTGCCATCAGTGAGTCCGACGTGAGCGGTACTGAAGCTTTCTTT
TRBJ2-7	TRBV5-1	TRBD2	16	-	CASSGEREGRGYEQYF	TGCGCCAGCAGCGGGGAGCGGGAGGGCCGAGGTTACGAGCAGTACTTC
TRBJ2-5	TRBV6-6	-	13	-	CASSPYREETQYF	TGTGCCAGCAGCCCCTACAGGGAAGAGACCCAGTACTTC
TRBJ1-2	TRBV4-1	-	14	-	CASSQEKGHYGYTF	TGCGCCAGCAGCCAAGAGAAGGGGCACTATGGCTACACCTTC
TRBJ2-1	TRBV15	TRBD2	18	-	CATSRDLVAGAPYNEQFF	TGTGCCACCAGCAGAGATTTAGTAGCGGGAGCCCCCTACAATGAGCAGTTCTTC
TRBJ1-5	TRBV19	-	15	few	CASGDLWGGNQPQHF	TGTGCCAGCGGCGACCTGTGGGGGGGCAATCAGCCCCAGCATTTT
TRBJ2-1	TRBV18	-	13	-	CASSSEGVDEQFF	TGTGCCAGCTCATCAGAGGGGGTCGATGAGCAGTTCTTC
TRBJ1-6	TRBV2	TRBD1	17	-	CASSERDRGKVKSPLHF	TGTGCCAGCAGCGAACGGGACAGGGGTAAGGTGAAGTCACCCCTCCACTTT
TRBJ1-4	TRBV9	-	14	-	CASSVGPGSGKLFF	TGTGCCAGCAGCGTAGGGCCAGGATCCGGGAAACTGTTTTTT
TRBJ2-3	TRBV6-5	-	13	-	CASSYGTEDTQYF	TGTGCCAGCAGTTACGGGACCGAAGATACGCAGTATTTT